The 10 T cell receptor beta chains below all came from one sample that was sequenced in a study of T cell responses to AZD1222 COVID-19 vaccine. Only in-frame clones appear in the TCRdb table, and some are missing; sequencing was by immunoSEQ multiplex PCR. The sample shows around 110,000 clones, about 90% of them seen only once. The source material was peripheral blood, sampled on day 0 of AZD1222 vaccination. All receptors come from an adult in good health.

This sequence joins TRBV29-1 and TRBJ2-5, with 10 bases that match TRBD2. This CDR3 has 14 amino acids. J gave up 2 bases and V 5 bases, and 5 bases lay outside the gene matches. Germline V CDR1 and CDR2: SQVTM, ANQGSEA. This CDR3 reads CSVPSGRTQETQYF. CDR3 nucleotide sequence: TGCAGCGTTCCTAGCGGGAGAACTCAAGAGACCCAGTACTTC.

This chain links TRBV2 with TRBJ1-2; D uncertain. From germline, CDR1 is SNHLY and CDR2 FYNNEI. The CDR3 is 13 amino acids. Between the trimmed V and J ends, which lost 8 bases and 4 bases, there was a span of 14 bases. As DNA, the CDR3 is TGTGCCAGCTTAGAGGGTGGCTTCTATGGCTACACCTTC. Protein product: CASLEGGFYGYTF.

This clone occurred a few times. V gene TRBV11-1 combines with J gene TRBJ2-1, with 7 bases identical to TRBD2. Germline CDR1 SGHAT, CDR2 FQDESV (reference sequence). The CDR3 runs 15 residues. Trimming cost V 2 bases and J 4 bases; bases outside gene matches: 5. The chain's CDR3 is CASSLQLAVYNEQFF. For the CDR3, the DNA is TGTGCCAGCAGCTTACAGCTAGCGGTGTACAATGAGCAGTTCTTC.

This chain joins TRBV6-6 and TRBJ1-5; TRBD1 is a possible D gene (5 bases). The CDR3 runs to 13 residues. V was shortened by 7 bases and J by 8 bases, with 15 bases between the two germline ends. Per germline, CDR1 MNHNY and CDR2 SVGAGI (reference sequence). The CDR3 coding sequence is TGTGCCAGCACCCTACCGGGGGTCGAGCCCCAGCATTTT. Its translation: CASTLPGVEPQHF.

V usage is TRBV19 and J usage is TRBJ1-5; no definite D call. The germline V and J ends were trimmed by 5 bases and 7 bases, with 24 bases remaining between them. This CDR3 region has 17 residues. Per the germline V gene, CDR1 is LNHDA and CDR2 is SQIVND (reference sequence). Here the CDR3 reads CASSGDWAGVSGQPQHF. The CDR3 DNA reads TGTGCCAGTAGTGGCGATTGGGCGGGCGTTAGCGGCCAGCCCCAGCATTTT.

By share, this clone ranks as medium-sized. The chain links TRBV6-1 to TRBJ2-7, with TRBD2 identical over 11 bases. J gave up 0 bases and V 2 bases, and 3 bases lay outside the gene matches. The germline gives CDR1 MNHNS, CDR2 SASEGT. The CDR3 is 16 amino acids. CDR3 in amino acids: CASSEFGTSGSYEQYF. The CDR3 nucleotides are TGTGCCAGCAGTGAATTCGGGACTAGCGGCTCCTACGAGCAGTACTTC.

The chain joins TRBV9 to TRBJ1-4, with no clear D. V shed 1 base and J shed 0 bases, with 7 bases lying between them. The CDR3 has 15 amino acids. Germline V gives CDR1 SGDLS, CDR2 YYNGEE. The chain's CDR3 is CASSVSGATNEKLFF. The DNA for the CDR3 is TGTGCCAGCAGCGTATCAGGTGCAACTAATGAAAAACTGTTTTTT.

The J gene is TRBJ2-2, the V gene TRBV7-2; perhaps TRBD1 as D (6 bases). The ends were cut back, 5 bases at V and 5 bases at J, with 15 bases in the middle. The CDR3 is made up of 15 amino acids. Germline-derived CDR1 and CDR2 are SGHTA and FQGNSA. The CDR3 is CASSVQGFKTGELFF. CDR3 nucleotide sequence: TGTGCCAGCAGCGTACAGGGTTTTAAGACCGGGGAGCTGTTTTTT.

This chain links TRBV28 with TRBJ1-5; a possible D gene is TRBD1 (6 bases). Per germline, CDR1 MDHEN and CDR2 SYDVKM. Trimming stripped 2 bases from V and 5 bases from J, with 13 bases between. The CDR3 consists of 15 residues. DNA of the CDR3: TGTGCCAGCAGTTTAGCCACAGGGCCGGATCAGCCCCAGCATTTT. Translation: CASSLATGPDQPQHF.

This chain connects TRBV3-1 (or the pseudogene TRBV3-2) to TRBJ1-2; 8 bases match TRBD1. Losses at the gene ends were 6 bases for V and 2 bases for J; bases not matched to a gene: 2. The CDR3 runs to 13 residues. Germline V gives CDR1 LGHDT, CDR2 YNNKEL (reference sequence). Written as DNA, the CDR3 is TGTGCCAGCAGACGACAGGGGAACTATGGCTACACCTTC. Its protein product is CASRRQGNYGYTF.